This TCR beta chain is from a study of blood T cells in healthy people across ages. CDR3 length equals 14 residues. Trimming stripped 4 bases from V and 6 bases from J, with 16 bases between. Germline V lookup: CDR1 SGHTA, CDR2 FQGNSA. A second PCR, run for roughly 7 to 11 cycles, used a sample-barcoded 5' primer plus a J-beta primer mix. One entry per CDR3 protein results from TCRdb running MiXCR on the 5' RACE reads. This table holds 800,000 or so distinct CDR3 sequences, approximately 25% found once. This clonotype was observed a handful of times. These data were also filed under a second study, of T cells of mothers and their children.

The receptor's source is a boy younger than 18 in good health. The J gene is TRBJ2-7, the V gene TRBV7-2, with D unresolved. Sequenced: blood. CDR3 amino acids: CASSSTVGLSEQYF. The CDR3 coding sequence is TGTGCCAGCAGCTCTACGGTTGGTCTAAGCGAGCAGTACTTC.